This TCR beta chain was profiled in a study of T cell responses to AZD1222 COVID-19 vaccine. Study-level background: Some second doses came at about 4 weeks and others at about 12 weeks; these were pooled.

With respect to this clone: The antigen remains undetermined.

Findings and limits, study-wide: As reported, nearly half of all spike-specific TCRs target variant regions that are unmutated. The donors showed a predominance of white British ancestry and of females, with possible underestimation of clonal diversity.

Using immunoSEQ multiplex PCR, the repertoire was profiled, and TCRdb retains in-frame clones only, with some absent. The repertoire has 100,000 or so clones, around 94% of them found once; the top ten carry under 2.5%. This clonotype originated in an adult in good health. The specimen was peripheral blood, collected on day 0 of AZD1222 vaccination.

Here the CDR3 DNA reads TGTGCCAGCAGTTCCGTACATGTCTCCTACGAGCAGTACTTC. It codes for CASSSVHVSYEQYF. J is TRBJ2-7 and V is TRBV28; D gene uncertain. The CDR3 is 14 amino acids. Germline CDR1 is MDHEN and CDR2 is SYDVKM. Trimming cost V 4 bases and J 0 bases, with 10 bases left between them.